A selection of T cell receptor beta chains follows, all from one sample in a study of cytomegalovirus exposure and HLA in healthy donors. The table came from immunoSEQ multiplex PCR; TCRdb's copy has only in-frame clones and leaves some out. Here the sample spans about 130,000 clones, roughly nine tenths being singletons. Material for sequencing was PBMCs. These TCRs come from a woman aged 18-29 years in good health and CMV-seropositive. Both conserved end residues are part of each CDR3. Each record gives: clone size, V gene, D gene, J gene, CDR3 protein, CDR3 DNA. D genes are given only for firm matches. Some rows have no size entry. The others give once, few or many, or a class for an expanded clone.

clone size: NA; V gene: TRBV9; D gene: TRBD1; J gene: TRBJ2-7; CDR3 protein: CASSVRTGNYEQYF; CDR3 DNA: TGTGCCAGCAGCGTTCGGACAGGGAACTACGAGCAGTACTTC
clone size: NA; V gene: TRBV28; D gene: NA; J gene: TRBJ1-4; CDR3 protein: CASSSGYLNEKLFF; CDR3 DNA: TGTGCCAGCAGTTCCGGGTACCTTAATGAAAAACTGTTTTTT
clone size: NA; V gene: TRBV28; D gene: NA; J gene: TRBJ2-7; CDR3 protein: CASRSDRARTAHF; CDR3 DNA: TGTGCCAGCAGATCGGACAGAGCCCGTACGGCGCACTTC
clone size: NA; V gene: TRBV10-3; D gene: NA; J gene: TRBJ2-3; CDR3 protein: CAISDGSSGQRDTQYF; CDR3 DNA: TGTGCCATCAGTGATGGAAGTTCGGGACAAAGAGATACGCAGTATTTT
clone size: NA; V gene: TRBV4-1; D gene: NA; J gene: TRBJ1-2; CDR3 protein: CASSQLRGPYGYTF; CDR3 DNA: TGCGCCAGCAGCCAATTACGTGGGCCCTATGGCTACACCTTC
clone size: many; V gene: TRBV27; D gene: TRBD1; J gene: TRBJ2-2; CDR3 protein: CASSFGTDPGELFF; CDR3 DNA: TGTGCCAGCAGTTTCGGGACAGATCCCGGGGAGCTGTTTTTT
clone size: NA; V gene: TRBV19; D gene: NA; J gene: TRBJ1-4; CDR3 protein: CASSSEGAPNEKLFF; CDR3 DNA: TGTGCCAGTAGCTCGGAAGGGGCCCCAAATGAAAAACTGTTTTTT
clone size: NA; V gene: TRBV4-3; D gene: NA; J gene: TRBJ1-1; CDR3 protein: CASSQDRVGNTEAFF; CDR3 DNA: TGCGCCAGCAGCCAAGATCGGGTAGGGAACACTGAAGCTTTCTTT
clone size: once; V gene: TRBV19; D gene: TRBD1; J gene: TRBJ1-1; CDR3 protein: CASRRTGVAEAFF; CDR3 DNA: TGTGCCAGTAGGAGAACAGGGGTGGCTGAAGCTTTCTTT
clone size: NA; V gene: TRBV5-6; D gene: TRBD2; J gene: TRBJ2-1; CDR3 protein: CASSTGTGGLAGGNEQFF; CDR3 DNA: TGTGCCAGCAGCACGGGGACAGGTGGACTAGCGGGGGGGAATGAGCAGTTCTTC
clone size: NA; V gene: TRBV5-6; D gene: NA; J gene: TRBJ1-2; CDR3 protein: CASSFSTGSNYGYTF; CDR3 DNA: TGTGCCAGCAGCTTTTCGACAGGCTCTAACTATGGCTACACCTTC
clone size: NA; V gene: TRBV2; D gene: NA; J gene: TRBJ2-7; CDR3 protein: CASSRGAFYEQYF; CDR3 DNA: TGTGCCAGCAGTCGGGGGGCGTTCTACGAGCAGTACTTC
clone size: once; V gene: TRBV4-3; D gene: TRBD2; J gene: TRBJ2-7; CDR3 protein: CASSRWGGGDYEQYF; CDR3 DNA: TGCGCCAGCAGCCGATGGGGGGGTGGGGACTACGAGCAGTACTTC
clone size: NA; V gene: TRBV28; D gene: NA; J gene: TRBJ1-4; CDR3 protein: CASTRWSTNEKLFF; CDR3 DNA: TGTGCCAGCACCCGGTGGTCAACTAATGAAAAACTGTTTTTT
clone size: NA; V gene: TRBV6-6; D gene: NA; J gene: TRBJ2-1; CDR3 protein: CASSRQATYNEQFF; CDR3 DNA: TGTGCCAGCAGTCGACAGGCAACCTACAATGAGCAGTTCTTC
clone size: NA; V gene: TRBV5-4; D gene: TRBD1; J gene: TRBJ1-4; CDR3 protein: CASSSAAGGSEKLFF; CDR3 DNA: TGTGCCAGCAGCTCGGCGGCAGGGGGGAGTGAAAAACTGTTTTTT
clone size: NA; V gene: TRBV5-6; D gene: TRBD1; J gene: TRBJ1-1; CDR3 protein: CASSRDRELSEAFF; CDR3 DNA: TGTGCCAGCAGCCGGGACAGGGAGTTAAGTGAAGCTTTCTTT
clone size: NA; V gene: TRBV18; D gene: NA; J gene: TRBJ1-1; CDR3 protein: CASLDSGGSTEAFF; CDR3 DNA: TGTGCCAGCTTGGATTCTGGGGGGAGCACTGAAGCTTTCTTT
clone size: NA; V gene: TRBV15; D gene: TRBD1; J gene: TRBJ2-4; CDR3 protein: CATQEGAQAKNIQYF; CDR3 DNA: TGTGCCACCCAAGAGGGGGCGCAGGCCAAAAACATTCAGTACTTC
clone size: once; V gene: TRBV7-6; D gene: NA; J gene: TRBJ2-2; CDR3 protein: CASSLDGAPPTGELFF; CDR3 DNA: TGTGCCAGCAGCTTAGATGGGGCCCCCCCCACCGGGGAGCTGTTTTTT
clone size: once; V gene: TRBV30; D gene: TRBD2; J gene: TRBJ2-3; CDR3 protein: CAAQTSGGALDTQYF; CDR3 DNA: TGTGCCGCCCAGACTAGCGGGGGGGCCCTGGATACGCAGTATTTT
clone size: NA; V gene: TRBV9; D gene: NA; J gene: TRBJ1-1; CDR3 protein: CASSLDTNTEAFF; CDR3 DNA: TGTGCCAGCAGCCTAGACACGAACACTGAAGCTTTCTTT
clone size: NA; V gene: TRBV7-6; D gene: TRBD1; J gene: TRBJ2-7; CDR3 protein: CASSSYGQGAYEQYF; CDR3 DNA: TGTGCCAGCAGCTCCTACGGACAGGGGGCCTACGAGCAGTACTTC
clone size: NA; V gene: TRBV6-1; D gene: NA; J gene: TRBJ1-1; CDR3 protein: CASSVGQLNTEAFF; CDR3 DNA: TGTGCCAGCAGTGTCGGACAGCTGAACACTGAAGCTTTCTTT
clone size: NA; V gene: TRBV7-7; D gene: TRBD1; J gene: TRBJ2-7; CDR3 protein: CASSLATGTGLDEQYF; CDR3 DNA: TGTGCCAGCAGCTTAGCGACCGGGACAGGGCTAGACGAGCAGTACTTC
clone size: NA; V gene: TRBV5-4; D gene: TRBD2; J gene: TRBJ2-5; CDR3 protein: CASSWTSQETQYF; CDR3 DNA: TGTGCCAGCAGCTGGACTAGCCAAGAGACCCAGTACTTC
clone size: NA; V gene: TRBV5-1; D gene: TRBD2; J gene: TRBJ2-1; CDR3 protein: CASSVGLAGYNEQFF; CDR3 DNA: TGCGCCAGCAGCGTGGGACTAGCGGGGTACAATGAGCAGTTCTTC
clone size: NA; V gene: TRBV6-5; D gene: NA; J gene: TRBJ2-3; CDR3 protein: CASRDRISTDTQYF; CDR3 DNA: TGTGCCAGCAGAGATAGAATTAGCACAGATACGCAGTATTTT
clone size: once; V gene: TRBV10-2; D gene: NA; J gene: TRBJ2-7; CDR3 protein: CASSDRVYEQYF; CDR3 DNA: TGCGCCAGCAGTGACAGGGTTTACGAGCAGTACTTC